A selection of T cell receptor delta chains follows, all from one sample in a study of human gamma delta and Vdelta1 T cells. TCRdb reanalyzed the PCR reads using CATT. Here the sample spans about 6,400 delta-chain clones, 35% to 45% being singletons. The antigens for these receptors are not known. The sequencing sample was made of Vdelta1 gamma-delta T cells from blood grown in culture (DOT cells). The receptors originated from a human donor in good health. Each CDR3 is given with its conserved first and last residue. The D gene is left open where the match is weak. Rows give clone size only sometimes, using once, few, many, or a class for an expanded clone.

>TRDV1|medium-sized|TRDJ1|TRDD3
CALGEPLGNEAVLGDTGGDKLIF
TGTGCTCTTGGGGAGCCCCTAGGAAACGAGGCAGTACTGGGGGATACGGGGGGCGATAAACTCATCTTT
>TRDV1|medium-sized|TRDJ1|TRDD3
CALGATASPNGLGDIGDRKLIF
TGTGCTCTTGGGGCGACCGCATCTCCTAACGGCCTGGGGGATATCGGAGACCGAAAACTCATCTTT
>TRDV1|-|TRDJ1|TRDD3
CALGETPRFLCSPPGGYSYTDKLIF
TGTGCTCTTGGGGAAACACCCCGCTTCCTATGTAGCCCTCCTGGGGGATACTCTTACACCGATAAACTCATCTTT
>TRDV1|-|TRDJ1|TRDD3
CALGELSFPKAWGIHKLIF
TGTGCTCTTGGGGAACTCTCGTTTCCTAAGGCCTGGGGGATACATAAACTCATCTTT
>TRDV1|few|TRDJ1|TRDD3
CALGERWHSYEATGGPYTDKLIF
TGTGCTCTTGGGGAACGTTGGCATTCCTACGAAGCCACTGGGGGACCGTACACCGATAAACTCATCTTT
>TRDV1|few|TRDJ1|TRDD3
CALGDTGLGWGITSTDKLIF
TGTGCTCTTGGGGACACGGGCCTGGGCTGGGGGATTACCTCTACCGATAAACTCATCTTT
>TRDV1|few|TRDJ1|TRDD3
CALGAPKWAPFLVPTGGPYPYTDKLIF
TGTGCTCTTGGGGCCCCGAAATGGGCCCCTTTCCTCGTCCCTACTGGGGGACCTTACCCGTACACCGATAAACTCATCTTT
>TRDV1|-|TRDJ1|TRDD3
CALGELRPGDTKNKLIF
TGTGCTCTTGGGGAACTTAGGCCTGGGGATACGAAGAATAAACTCATCTTT
>TRDV1|-|TRDJ1|TRDD3
CALGEPTGGIRVCVLIF
TGTGCTCTTGGGGAACCAACGGGGGGGATACGCGTCTGTGTACTCATCTTT
>TRDV1|-|TRDJ1|TRDD3
CALGETRAPLPSTSVLGASTDKLIF
TGTGCTCTTGGGGAAACTAGAGCCCCCTTACCTTCCACCTCTGTACTGGGGGCCTCCACCGATAAACTCATCTTT
>TRDV1|large|TRDJ1|TRDD3
CALGERGEETGGYYTDKLIF
TGTGCTCTTGGGGAACGAGGTGAGGAGACTGGGGGATATTACACCGATAAACTCATCTTT
>TRDV1|-|TRDJ1|TRDD3
CALGDSSFRTGGYAADKLIF
TGTGCTCTTGGGGACTCTTCCTTTCGTACTGGGGGATACGCCGCCGATAAACTCATCTTT
>TRDV1|-|TRDJ1|-
CALGELAFYVGIRICQHLDKLIF
TGTGCTCTTGGGGAACTAGCTTTCTACGTTGGAATACGGATCTGTCAGCATTTGGATAAACTCATCTTT
>TRDV1|medium-sized|TRDJ1|-
CALGEPLPTVLGGKYTDKLIF
TGTGCTCTTGGGGAACCCCTTCCTACGGTACTGGGGGGGAAGTACACCGATAAACTCATCTTT
>TRDV1|-|TRDJ1|TRDD3
CALGELSSRRIRNSYTDKLIF
TGTGCTCTTGGGGAACTAAGCTCTAGGAGGATACGAAACTCTTACACCGATAAACTCATCTTT
>TRDV1|-|TRDJ1|TRDD3
CALGDRLLGDKRVDKLIF
TGTGCTCTTGGGGACCGATTGCTGGGGGATAAAAGAGTCGATAAACTCATCTTT
>TRDV1|few|TRDJ1|TRDD3
CALGELKAFGLLGALDKLIF
TGTGCTCTTGGGGAGTTAAAGGCCTTCGGGTTACTGGGGGCCCTCGATAAACTCATCTTT
>TRDV2|-|TRDJ1|TRDD3
CACGTGGIYGLIF
TGTGCCTGTGGGACCGGGGGGATATATGGACTCATCTTT
>TRDV1|-|TRDJ1|-
CALGEPGPGPNKLIF
TGTGCTCTTGGGGAACCGGGCCCCGGGCCCAATAAACTCATCTTT
>TRDV1|few|TRDJ1|-
CALGDKITRDRTPDKLIF
TGTGCTCTTGGGGACAAAATCACCAGGGATAGAACCCCCGATAAACTCATCTTT
>TRDV1|medium-sized|TRDJ1|-
CALGELGYTDKLIF
TGTGCTCTTGGGGAACTAGGATACACCGATAAACTCATCTTT
>TRDV1|-|TRDJ1|TRDD3
CALGELGVPSYGNWGIRTDTDKLIF
TGTGCTCTTGGGGAACTAGGCGTACCTTCCTACGGGAACTGGGGGATACGCACCGACACCGATAAACTCATCTTT
>TRDV1|few|TRDJ1|-
CALGVLRGLTDKLIF
TGTGCTCTTGGGGTCCTTCGAGGCCTAACCGATAAACTCATCTTT
>TRDV1|-|TRDJ1|-
CALGDPLVGLKLIF
TGTGCTCTTGGGGACCCCCTCGTTGGGCTGAAACTCATCTTT
>TRDV1|medium-sized|TRDJ1|-
CALARRGTAYTDKLIF
TGTGCTCTTGCCCGGCGGGGGACCGCTTACACCGATAAACTCATCTTT
>TRDV1|few|TRDJ1|TRDD3
CALGLGDENGSIIF
TGTGCTCTTGGTCTGGGGGATGAAAATGGAAGTATCATCTTT
>TRDV1|-|TRDJ1|-
CALGSPKGGSVHTDKLIF
TGTGCTCTTGGCTCGCCGAAGGGGGGCTCAGTACACACCGATAAACTCATCTTT
>TRDV1|-|TRDJ1|TRDD3
CALGKRGPSSIGGYITDKLIF
TGTGCTCTTGGGAAGCGAGGGCCTTCCTCGATTGGGGGATATATCACCGATAAACTCATCTTT
>TRDV1|few|TRDJ1|TRDD3
CALGELPNGLGWTGGKEDPTDKLIF
TGTGCTCTTGGGGAACTCCCCAACGGCTTGGGTTGGACTGGGGGAAAAGAAGACCCCACCGATAAACTCATCTTT
>TRDV1|-|TRDJ1|TRDD2
CALGTLLPNFLEGYTDKLIF
TGTGCTCTTGGGACCTTACTTCCTAACTTTCTAGAGGGGTACACCGATAAACTCATCTTT
>TRDV1|-|TRDJ1|TRDD3
CALGELGVLGDKLIF
TGTGCTCTTGGGGAACTGGGTGTACTGGGGGATAAACTCATCTTT
>TRDV1|once|TRDJ1|TRDD3
CALGELPLLLGDTRDTDKRIF
TGTGCTCTTGGGGAACTCCCACTCCTACTGGGGGATACAAGGGACACCGATAAACGCATCTTT
>TRDV1|-|TRDJ1|TRDD2
CALGGHLPNLPAAYTTDKLIF
TGTGCTCTTGGGGGGCACCTTCCTAATCTGCCGGCTGCTTACACAACCGATAAACTCATCTTT
>TRDV1|few|TRDJ1|TRDD3
CALGETCWGITGPDKLIF
TGTGCTCTTGGGGAAACTTGTTGGGGGATCACAGGTCCCGATAAACTCATCTTT
>TRDV1|few|TRDJ1|-
CALGNGGLRRRGELIF
TGTGCTCTTGGGAACGGAGGTTTAAGGCGGCGGGGGGAACTCATCTTT
>TRDV1|-|TRDJ1|TRDD2
CALGAPIDGSYMSDKLIF
TGTGCTCTTGGGGCCCCAATAGATGGTTCCTACATGTCCGATAAACTCATCTTT
>TRDV1|-|TRDJ2|-
CALGDPISHFLLLGAKALTAQLFF
TGTGCTCTTGGGGATCCAATCTCCCACTTCCTACTGCTGGGGGCCAAAGCTTTGACAGCACAACTCTTCTTT
>TRDV1|-|TRDJ1|-
CALGSMGSPLGKLIF
TGTGCTCTTGGGTCGATGGGGAGCCCTTTGGGTAAACTCATCTTT
>TRDV1|-|TRDJ1|TRDD3
CALGELAPQYNTGVTTDKLIF
TGTGCTCTTGGGGAATTGGCCCCACAATATAATACTGGGGTCACGACCGATAAACTCATCTTT
>TRDV1|-|TRDJ1|TRDD3
CALGELAPGPPTYENTGGYQNDKLIF
TGTGCTCTTGGGGAACTCGCCCCGGGGCCTCCTACCTACGAGAATACTGGGGGATACCAAAACGATAAACTCATCTTT
>TRDV3|-|TRDJ1|-
CASRGTYTDKLIF
TGTGCCTCCCGCGGAACGTACACCGATAAACTCATCTTT
>TRDV1|few|TRDJ1|TRDD3
CALGVHLALGDKLLIF
TGTGCTCTTGGGGTCCATTTGGCACTGGGGGATAAGCTCCTCATCTTT
>TRDV1|-|TRDJ1|-
CALGELAASEPSRYTDKLIF
TGTGCTCTTGGGGAACTAGCAGCTTCTGAACCCTCCCGATACACCGATAAACTCATCTTT
>TRDV1|few|TRDJ1|TRDD3
CALGELPHQVLGDTRKSLLRADKLIF
TGTGCTCTTGGGGAACTACCCCACCAGGTACTGGGGGATACGCGTAAAAGTCTGTTGAGGGCCGATAAACTCATCTTT
>TRDV1|few|TRDJ1|TRDD3
CALGSLMGAWGRTDKLIF
TGTGCTCTCGGATCTTTGATGGGAGCCTGGGGGAGAACCGATAAACTCATCTTT
>TRDV1|-|TRDJ1|-
CALGEGRKWGADKLIF
TGTGCTCTGGGGGAGGGACGAAAATGGGGGGCCGATAAACTCATCTTT
>TRDV1|-|TRDJ1|-
CALGNPGTVDKLIF
TGTGCTCTTGGGAATCCAGGTACTGTCGATAAACTCATCTTT
>TRDV1|once|TRDJ1|TRDD3
CALGERTLLGDKGNKLIF
TGTGCTCTTGGGGAACGTACGTTACTGGGGGATAAAGGTAATAAACTCATCTTT
>TRDV1|few|TRDJ1|TRDD3
CALGELVPPITGGYTDKLIF
TGTGCTCTTGGGGAACTAGTTCCTCCTATAACTGGGGGATACACCGATAAACTCATCTTT
>TRDV1|-|TRDJ1|-
CALGGHFKLPHTDKLIF
TGTGCTCTTGGGGGGCACTTTAAACTTCCCCACACCGATAAACTCATCTTT
>TRDV1|medium-sized|TRDJ1|TRDD3
CALGERLLVTGGDTDKLIF
TGTGCTCTTGGGGAACGGCTCCTGGTCACTGGGGGAGACACCGATAAACTCATCTTT
>TRDV1|-|TRDJ1|-
CALGERASYLGATDKLIF
TGTGCTCTTGGGGAACGGGCTTCCTACCTGGGGGCCACCGATAAACTCATCTTT
>TRDV1|few|TRDJ1|-
CALGGEGSPGLYTDKLIF
TGTGCTCTTGGGGGCGAGGGGTCGCCTGGGCTGTACACCGATAAACTCATCTTT
>TRDV1|once|TRDJ1|-
CALGGLPTILGAYTDKLIF
TGTGCTCTTGGGGGACTTCCTACAATACTGGGGGCCTACACCGATAAACTCATCTTT
>TRDV1|few|TRDJ1|TRDD3
CALGPTQGHYLWGIRGDDKLIF
TGTGCTCTTGGGCCCACCCAAGGCCACTACCTCTGGGGGATACGCGGGGACGATAAACTCATCTTT
>TRAV29/DV5|-|TRDJ1|TRDD3
CAASATGTGGYEVSETDKLIF
TGTGCAGCAAGCGCGACGGGTACTGGGGGATACGAGGTGTCGGAGACCGATAAACTCATCTTT
>TRDV1|-|TRDJ1|TRDD3
CALGEEGDTSDKLIF
TGTGCTCTTGGGGAAGAGGGGGATACTTCCGATAAACTCATCTTT
>TRDV1|few|TRDJ2|-
CALGELRPTKGLGRVTAQLFF
TGTGCTCTTGGGGAACTAAGACCTACAAAGGGTCTGGGTAGGGTGACAGCACAACTCTTCTTT
>TRDV1|-|TRDJ1|TRDD3
CALGEWVGDTFTDKLIF
TGTGCTCTTGGGGAATGGGTGGGGGATACGTTTACCGATAAACTCATCTTT
>TRDV1|few|TRDJ1|TRDD3
CALGEETFPRTGGSVTDKLIF
TGTGCTCTTGGGGAGGAAACCTTCCCCCGTACTGGGGGTTCCGTCACCGATAAACTCATCTTT